Below, 26 T cell receptor beta chains from the same sample are listed, as sequenced in a study of CD8 T cells in ankylosing spondylitis. TCRdb re-analysed the 5' RACE reads in MiXCR, keeping a single row per CDR3 protein. The profile shows 90,000 to 100,000 distinct CDR3 sequences, about 8.3% of them singletons. Source material: blood, either unsorted or a sorted T cell fraction (not recorded which). The receptor source for this set is a male donor with ankylosing spondylitis or in good health (not recorded which).

The table lists this clonotype with many counts. The V and J genes are TRBV5-5 and TRBJ1-1, with D possibly matching TRBD1 (5 bases). Looked up from germline, CDR1 is SGHKS and CDR2 is YYEKEE (reference sequence). V was clipped by 3 bases and J by 4 bases, with 16 bases between them. This CDR3 contains 15 residues. The CDR3 DNA reads TGTGCCAGCAGCTGGGGGAGCTCCCTGGGCACTGAAGCTTTCTTT. This encodes CASSWGSSLGTEAFF.

This clonotype came up many times. The chain uses TRBV14 and TRBJ2-7, with 8 bases matching TRBD2. V shed 5 bases and J 4 bases; nucleotides not matched to a gene: 4. The CDR3 is 13 residues long. The germline V gene encodes CDR1 SGHDN and CDR2 FVKESK. The CDR3 DNA is TGTGCCAGCAGCTACGGGACTAGTTACGAGCAGTACTTC. This translates into CASSYGTSYEQYF.

This clonotype was seen many times. The V call is TRBV7-6, the J call TRBJ1-6; D is unresolved. CDR3 length: 15 amino acids. The germline V gene has CDR1 SGHVS and CDR2 FNYEAQ. Trimming cost V 5 bases and J 7 bases, with 15 bases left between them. The CDR3: CASSPDTSGNSPLHF. As DNA, the CDR3 is TGTGCCAGCAGCCCTGATACTTCCGGAAATTCACCCCTCCACTTT.

This clonotype was seen many times. CDR3 region: CASSLAASGGSYNEQFF. The CDR3 DNA is TGTGCCAGCAGCTTAGCGGCTAGCGGGGGGTCCTACAATGAGCAGTTCTTC. The J gene is TRBJ2-1, the V gene TRBV7-2; the match to TRBD2 covers 11 bases. The CDR3 has 17 amino acids. Trimming removed 0 bases from V and 1 base from J; junction bases left unmatched: 2. Germline loops: CDR1 SGHTA, CDR2 FQGNSA.

This clonotype was picked up many times. V gene TRBV20-1 combines with J gene TRBJ1-2; D unclear. The germline CDR1 and CDR2 sequences are DFQATT and SNEGSKA (reference sequence). The CDR3 is made up of 13 amino acids. V was trimmed by 6 bases and J by 1 base, leaving 12 bases between them. CDR3 nucleotides: TGCAGTGCCCCCTACGAGGATAACTATGGCTACACCTTC. As protein: CSAPYEDNYGYTF.

This clonotype was counted only a few times. The chain is built from TRBV7-2 and TRBJ1-2; tentatively, D is TRBD1 (5 bases). In germline, CDR1 is SGHTA, CDR2 FQGNSA. V lost 0 bases, J lost 5 bases, and 10 bases lay in between. The CDR3 has 14 residues. CDR3 in amino acids: CASSLAPGGYGYTF. The CDR3 DNA follows: TGTGCCAGCAGCTTAGCCCCCGGGGGGTATGGCTACACCTTC.

This clonotype has a count of ten or more. The chain joins TRBV5-1 to TRBJ2-7; D is ambiguous. The germline V and J ends were trimmed by 6 bases and 5 bases, with 21 bases remaining between them. The CDR3 totals 15 residues. The V gene's germline CDR1 is SGHRS and CDR2 YFSETQ. CDR3 protein: CASIQLLEGPHEQYF. The CDR3 coding sequence is TGCGCCAGCATCCAACTCCTCGAAGGGCCTCACGAGCAGTACTTC.

At least ten counts were recorded for this clonotype. This chain connects TRBV28 to TRBJ2-3; 11 positions agree with TRBD1. The CDR3 sequence is 16 residues long. Germline CDR1 is MDHEN and CDR2 is SYDVKM. V was pared by 5 bases and J by 3 bases, with 7 bases of the junction left unmatched. The CDR3 sequence: CASSPNGQGATDTQYF. CDR3 in DNA: TGTGCCAGCAGTCCGAACGGACAGGGGGCGACAGATACGCAGTATTTT.

This clonotype was counted ten times or more. The chain employs TRBV9 and TRBJ1-2; D call uncertain. The CDR3 runs to 13 residues. Germline-derived CDR1 and CDR2 are SGDLS and YYNGEE. Between the trimmed V and J ends, which lost 0 bases and 2 bases, there was a span of 5 bases. CDR3 region: CASSVETNYGYTF. The CDR3 DNA is TGTGCCAGCAGCGTAGAGACAAACTATGGCTACACCTTC. The full variable domain, in which reference TRBV9 and TRBJ1-2 provide the parts outside the CDR3, is DSGVTQTPKHLITATGQRVTLRCSPRSGDLSVYWYQQSLDQGLQFLIQYYNGEERAKGNILERFSAQQFPDLHSELNLSSLELGDSALYFCASSVETNYGYTFGSGTRLTVV.

The table lists this clonotype with many counts. The genes are TRBV25-1 and TRBJ2-7; TRBD2 might be the D (5 bases). Germline V lookup: CDR1 MGHDK, CDR2 SYGVNS. The V and J ends lost 6 bases and 6 bases respectively, with 12 bases between them. The CDR3 contains 12 residues. The CDR3 DNA reads TGTGCCAGCAGGGAGGAAGGAGGCGAGCAGTACTTC. Residues: CASREEGGEQYF.

This clonotype was observed many times. V gene TRBV19 combines with J gene TRBJ2-1; D not resolved. The ends were cut back, 6 bases at V and 5 bases at J, with 20 bases in the middle. Looked up from germline, CDR1 is LNHDA and CDR2 is SQIVND (reference sequence). The CDR3 sequence is 16 residues long. Here the CDR3 reads CASSGRFLPSNNEQFF. CDR3 in DNA: TGTGCCAGTAGCGGTCGCTTCCTACCTTCTAACAATGAGCAGTTCTTC.

The V gene is TRBV7-8, the J gene TRBJ1-4; D gene ambiguous. The CDR3 loop spans 15 amino acids. Trimming shortened V by 5 bases and J by 0 bases, and 10 bases separated the two germline ends. Germline V gene data show CDR1 as SGHVS and CDR2 as FQNEAQ. The CDR3 loop is CASSDGRTTNEKLFF. The CDR3 DNA reads as TGTGCCAGCAGCGACGGACGGACAACTAATGAAAAACTGTTTTTT.

This chain joins TRBV7-9 and TRBJ1-2; D uncertain. The V end was cut by 6 bases, the J end by 5 bases, with 19 bases between. The CDR3 has 15 residues. From germline, CDR1 is SEHNR and CDR2 FQNEAQ (reference sequence). The CDR3 DNA reads TGTGCCAGCAGTTCGGACGGAACCCTGGGGTATGGCTACACCTTC. Encoded protein: CASSSDGTLGYGYTF. Supplemented by reference TRBV7-9 and TRBJ1-2, the full variable domain reads DTGVSQNPRHKITKRGQNVTFRCDPISEHNRLYWYRQTLGQGPEFLTYFQNEAQLEKSRLLSDRFSAERPKGSFSTLEIQRTEQGDSAMYLCASSSDGTLGYGYTFGSGTRLTVV.

This clonotype has at least ten counts. This sequence joins TRBV29-1 and TRBJ2-7, with a weak D call TRBD2 (5 bases). CDR1 SQVTM and CDR2 ANQGSEA come from the germline V gene. V lost 3 bases, J lost 3 bases, and 12 bases lay in between. The CDR3 totals 13 residues. The CDR3 is CSVDGVTGYEQYF. The CDR3 DNA sequence: TGCAGCGTTGACGGGGTAACCGGCTACGAGCAGTACTTC.

This clonotype showed up many times. This chain links TRBV4-2 with TRBJ2-3; 9 nucleotides align to TRBD2. The V and J ends lost 6 bases and 2 bases, in that order; junction bases with no gene match: 9. In germline, CDR1 is LGHNA, CDR2 YNFKEQ. The CDR3 sequence is 16 residues long. CDR3 region: CASSEPLAGDTDTQYF. For the CDR3, the DNA is TGTGCCAGCAGTGAACCGTTAGCGGGAGACACAGATACGCAGTATTTT.

This clonotype came up many times. The chain joins TRBV12-3 or TRBV12-4 to TRBJ1-3; unclear D gene. This CDR3 spans 13 amino acids. V shed 4 bases and J shed 8 bases, with 12 bases lying between them. The CDR3 DNA is TGTGCCAGCAGTTACGGACTGGAGGACACCATATATTTT. Translating gives CASSYGLEDTIYF.

This clonotype was recorded at least ten times. The chain carries TRBV14 and TRBJ2-7, with no clear D. Germline V CDR1 and CDR2: SGHDN, FVKESK. Trimming stripped 7 bases from V and 0 bases from J, with 13 bases between. The CDR3 totals 14 residues. The CDR3 sequence: CASNLKGVSYEQYF. CDR3 bases: TGTGCCAGCAACTTAAAAGGCGTCTCCTACGAGCAGTACTTC.

This clonotype was seen ten or more times. The CDR3 nucleotides are TGTGCTAGTGGGCTCGCAATAGCGGGGGGGGAGACCCAGTACTTC. It yields the protein CASGLAIAGGETQYF. The rearrangement uses TRBV12-5 and TRBJ2-5; the match to TRBD2 covers 11 bases. Germline CDR1 and CDR2: LGHNT and FRNRAP. CDR3 size: 15 residues. Losses at the gene ends were 6 bases for V and 5 bases for J; bases not matched to a gene: 8.

This clonotype was counted many times. This chain links TRBV27 with TRBJ1-4; the D gene is possibly TRBD1 (5 bases). CDR3 length equals 13 residues. Germline CDR1 is MNHEY and CDR2 is SMNVEV (reference sequence). V lost 2 bases and J 8 bases, leaving 9 bases between the germline ends. CDR3 residues: CASSLGQAEKLFF. Written as DNA, the CDR3 is TGTGCCAGCAGTTTAGGACAAGCGGAAAAACTGTTTTTT. Complete variable domain (other parts from reference TRBV27 and TRBJ1-4): EAQVTQNPRYLITVTGKKLTVTCSQNMNHEYMSWYRQDPGLGLRQIYYSMNVEVTDKGDVPEGYKVSRKEKRNFPLILESPSPNQTSLYFCASSLGQAEKLFFGSGTQLSVL.

This clonotype was detected ten times or more. V gene TRBV20-1 combines with J gene TRBJ1-1; no clear D gene. The CDR3 runs to 12 residues. V lost 0 bases, J lost 6 bases, and 8 bases lay in between. CDR1 is DFQATT and CDR2 is SNEGSKA in the germline V gene (reference sequence). CDR3 in amino acids: CSARDRGAEAFF. For the CDR3, the DNA is TGCAGTGCTAGAGACCGGGGAGCTGAAGCTTTCTTT.

In this sample, this clonotype turned up many times. The chain joins TRBV23-1 to TRBJ2-1; 9 positions match TRBD2. TRBV23-1 is an ORF for which the function is uncertain. V dropped 8 bases and J dropped 7; count of bases not matched to a gene: 12. This CDR3 is 15 amino acids long. The CDR3 region is CASESGLAGSNEQFF. The CDR3 nucleotides are TGCGCCAGCGAGTCCGGGCTAGCGGGAAGTAATGAGCAGTTCTTC.

A note on this clonotype: This clone may be a read error of a much larger clone one base away. The V and J genes are TRBV30 and TRBJ2-7; 9 bases line up with TRBD1. CDR1 and CDR2 from the germline V gene are GTSNPN and SVGIG (reference sequence). There are 15 residues in the CDR3. The CDR3 protein is CARSVSDRGSYEQYF. The CDR3 nucleotides are TGTGCCCGGAGTGTTTCGGACAGGGGTTCCTACGAGCAGTACTTC.

This clonotype was detected ten times or more. The J gene is TRBJ2-7, the V gene TRBV6-5, with D unresolved. The length of the CDR3 is 15 residues. V was cut by 0 bases and J by 2 bases, with 11 bases left in between. The germline V gene encodes CDR1 MNHEY and CDR2 SVGAGI. This CDR3 reads CASSYSGQLAYEQYF. CDR3 DNA sequence: TGTGCCAGCAGTTACTCCGGCCAGTTGGCCTACGAGCAGTACTTC.

This clonotype was seen ten or more times. The CDR3 DNA reads as TGTGCCAGCAGTCCCAGCTCCTACGAGCAGTACTTC. It specifies CASSPSSYEQYF. The genes are TRBV7-2 and TRBJ2-7; no clear D. The germline V and J ends were trimmed by 6 bases and 0 bases, with 6 bases remaining between them. The CDR3 covers 12 residues. Germline assignment: CDR1 SGHTA and CDR2 FQGNSA.

In this sample, this clonotype turned up a few times. The V call is TRBV6-5, the J call TRBJ2-1; TRBD2 might be the D (5 bases). Trimming pared 0 bases from V and 7 bases from J, leaving 19 bases between. The CDR3 runs 17 residues. The germline gives CDR1 MNHEY, CDR2 SVGAGI. CDR3 sequence reads: CASSYSVAQRPGNEQFF. The CDR3 coding sequence is TGTGCCAGCAGTTACTCCGTCGCTCAGCGGCCGGGGAATGAGCAGTTCTTC.

This clonotype was detected ten times or more. The rearrangement uses TRBV7-6 and TRBJ1-5; D remains unclear. The germline V and J ends were trimmed by 3 bases and 0 bases, with 3 bases remaining between them. This CDR3 comprises 13 residues. Germline lookup yields CDR1 SGHVS and CDR2 FNYEAQ. The CDR3 sequence: CASSFNSNQPQHF. The CDR3 DNA reads TGTGCCAGCAGCTTCAATAGCAATCAGCCCCAGCATTTT.